One and the same sample provided the 30 T cell receptor beta chains below, sequenced in a study of T cell repertoires in cytomegalovirus infection. MiXCR was run by TCRdb on the reads, yielding one entry per CDR3 protein. Of some 920,000 distinct CDR3 sequences listed, around a third are singletons. These receptors lack a known antigen. The input for sequencing was cultured CD8+ T cells from PBMCs, taken from culture after CMV antigen stimulation. These receptors were taken from a human donor in good health (CMV status not recorded). Some clones in this sample may be carry-over from other donors' samples.

The V and J genes are TRBV27 and TRBJ2-7; 8 bases align to TRBD2. V shed 10 bases and J 4 bases; nucleotides not matched to a gene: 9. This CDR3 contains 13 residues. Germline loops: CDR1 MNHEY, CDR2 SMNVEV (reference sequence). CDR3 sequence (DNA): TGTGCCACCCCCGCCCAGCGGGGGTACGAGCAGTACTTC. This translates into CATPAQRGYEQYF.

V gene TRBV4-3 combines with J gene TRBJ2-1; tentatively, D is TRBD1 or TRBD2 (5 bases each). CDR1 is LGHNA, CDR2 YSLEER, per germline. The CDR3 sequence is 13 residues long. Trimming pared 3 bases from V and 10 bases from J, leaving 13 bases between. CDR3 in DNA: TGCGCCAGCAGCCACCCGGGGACGAAGGAGCAGTTCTTC. This encodes CASSHPGTKEQFF.

This clonotype was picked up a small number of times. This sequence joins TRBV27 and TRBJ1-5; perhaps TRBD1 as D (5 bases). CDR3 length: 16 residues. Trimming removed 2 bases at V and 0 bases at J, with 11 bases between. Germline V lookup: CDR1 MNHEY, CDR2 SMNVEV (reference sequence). As DNA, the CDR3 is TGTGCCAGCAGTTTAGGGGCGCCGGGTAGCAATCAGCCCCAGCATTTT. It translates to CASSLGAPGSNQPQHF.

The CDR3 nucleotides read TGTGCCAGCAGTTACAAGGAGGGCTACGAGCAGTACTTC. Translation: CASSYKEGYEQYF. V is TRBV6-5 and J is TRBJ2-7; perhaps TRBD2 as D (6 bases). Per germline, CDR1 MNHEY and CDR2 SVGAGI. Trimming removed 2 bases at V and 3 bases at J, with 8 bases between. This CDR3 spans 13 amino acids.

The chain couples TRBV7-6 to TRBJ1-2; 11 nucleotides agree with TRBD1. Germline values: CDR1 SGHVS, CDR2 FNYEAQ. Trimming took 5 bases from V and 0 from J; bases not matched to a gene: 8. The CDR3 is 17 residues long. This CDR3 is CASSPRTGGASNYGYTF. CDR3 bases: TGTGCCAGCAGCCCCCGGACAGGGGGCGCGTCTAACTATGGCTACACCTTC.

The chain employs TRBV27 and TRBJ2-2, with 8 bases aligning to TRBD1. Per the germline V gene, CDR1 is MNHEY and CDR2 is SMNVEV (reference sequence). The CDR3 totals 15 residues. After removal of 0 bases from V and 6 bases from J, the junction contained 3 bases not matched to a gene. This CDR3 is CASSLSTGVAGELFF. The CDR3 nucleotides read TGTGCCAGCAGTTTATCGACAGGGGTAGCCGGGGAGCTGTTTTTT.

This clonotype showed up just once. This chain links TRBV19 with TRBJ2-7, with 7 bases that match TRBD1. This CDR3 comprises 15 residues. Unmatched junction bases numbered 10, after V lost 5 bases and J lost 3 bases. The germline CDR1 and CDR2 sequences are LNHDA and SQIVND (reference sequence). CDR3 in amino acids: CASSLRRQGLYEQYF. CDR3 in DNA: TGTGCCAGTAGTCTCCGGCGACAGGGCCTCTACGAGCAGTACTTC.

Remarks on this clonotype: At one of its ends the junction is not consistent with the germline gene, which may arise from a read error. The rearrangement links TRBV7-9 to TRBJ2-5; weak D call: TRBD2 (6 bases). The CDR3 is made up of 15 amino acids. Germline V lookup: CDR1 SEHNR, CDR2 FQNEAQ (reference sequence). Written as DNA, the CDR3 is TGTGCCAGCAGCTTACCTGCCCACTCGGGGGAGACCCTGTACTTC. Amino acids: CASSLPAHSGETLYF. The full variable domain, rest sourced from reference TRBV7-9 and TRBJ2-5, is DTGVSQNPRHKITKRGQNVTFRCDPISEHNRLYWYRQTLGQGPEFLTYFQNEAQLEKSRLLSDRFSAERPKGSFSTLEIQRTEQGDSAMYLCASSLPAHSGETLYFGPGTRLLVL.

With respect to this clonotype: This clone may be a read error of a much larger clone one base away. The rearrangement joins TRBV7-2 to TRBJ2-3; no clear D gene. Germline CDR1 is SGHTA and CDR2 is FQGNSA. V lost 0 bases and J 0 bases, leaving 16 bases between the germline ends. This CDR3 is 18 amino acids long. CDR3 protein: CASSLAGAWASSTDTQYF. CDR3 DNA: TGTGCCAGCAGCTTAGCGGGTGCGTGGGCATCTAGCACAGATACGCAGTATTTT.

This clonotype was observed a handful of times. The chain uses TRBV6-1 and TRBJ1-4, with D unclear. The CDR3 has 15 residues. CDR1 and CDR2 from the germline V gene are MNHNS and SASEGT. V dropped 3 bases and J dropped 0 bases, with 8 bases sitting between them. The chain's CDR3 is CASSEPGATNEKLFF. For the CDR3, the DNA is TGTGCCAGCAGTGAGCCGGGTGCAACTAATGAAAAACTGTTTTTT.

This clonotype occurred a few times. This chain joins TRBV6-2 or TRBV6-3 and TRBJ2-7, with 7 bases that match TRBD1. V lost 2 bases to trimming and J lost 3 bases; unmatched junction nucleotides: 7. The CDR3 is made up of 15 amino acids. CDR1 is MNHEY, CDR2 SVGEGT, per germline. The CDR3 sequence is CASSYGDRVDYEQYV. The CDR3 region has the DNA TGTGCCAGCAGTTACGGCGACAGGGTTGACTACGAGCAGTACGTC.

This clonotype was seen many times. The chain combines TRBV20-1 with TRBJ1-6, with 9 bases that match TRBD1. Germline trimming cut 2 bases from V and 4 bases from J; bases unmatched to any gene: 3. The CDR3 is made up of 15 amino acids. Germline CDR1 reads DFQATT; CDR2 reads SNEGSKA (reference sequence). The CDR3 loop is CSARTDRGYNSPLHF. In DNA, the CDR3 is TGCAGTGCTAGAACCGACAGGGGGTATAATTCACCCCTCCACTTT.

This clonotype occurred a few times. This sequence joins TRBV29-1 and TRBJ2-3; D not certain. CDR3 length: 11 amino acids. The V end lost 6 bases, the J end lost 4 bases, and 8 bases lay between the germline ends. Germline loops: CDR1 SQVTM, CDR2 ANQGSEA. CDR3 sequence (DNA): TGCAGCGTCTTAGTAGCAGATACGCAGTATTTT. The encoded protein is CSVLVADTQYF.

The CDR3 region is CASSRQGEETQYF. CDR3 DNA sequence: TGTGCCAGCAGCAGACAGGGCGAAGAGACCCAGTACTTC. V gene TRBV7-4 combines with J gene TRBJ2-5, with 7 bases that match TRBD1. The CDR3 extends over 13 amino acids. Trimming cost V 5 bases and J 3 bases; bases outside gene matches: 3. The germline V gene encodes CDR1 SGHVT and CDR2 SQSDAQ.

This clonotype was seen only a few times. This chain connects TRBV24-1 to TRBJ2-5; the D gene could be TRBD1 or TRBD2 (6 bases each). Germline values: CDR1 KGHDR, CDR2 SFDVKD. This CDR3 is 12 amino acids long. V lost 9 bases and J lost 7, with 14 bases in between. The CDR3 DNA reads TGTGCCACCTCGGGGGCAAGAGGGACCCAGTACTTC. This sequence encodes CATSGARGTQYF.

The rearrangement joins TRBV6-5 to TRBJ2-7; perhaps D is TRBD1 or TRBD2 (5 bases each). The CDR3 sequence is 13 residues long. Germline-derived CDR1 and CDR2 are MNHEY and SVGAGI. CDR3: CVKPGANSYEQYV. CDR3 sequence (DNA): TGTGTCAAACCCGGGGCGAACTCCTACGAGCAGTACGTC.

Only a few counts were recorded for this clonotype. J is TRBJ2-5 and V is TRBV5-5; possible D gene TRBD1, 6 bases. The length of the CDR3 is 16 residues. The V end was cut by 4 bases, the J end by 1 base, with 17 bases between. From germline, CDR1 is SGHKS and CDR2 YYEKEE (reference sequence). The CDR3 sequence: CASSEGTSGFQETQYF. DNA for the CDR3: TGTGCCAGCAGCGAAGGGACATCTGGCTTCCAAGAGACCCAGTACTTC.

This clonotype appeared a few times. This rearrangement joins TRBV10-3 to TRBJ2-1, with D possibly being TRBD2 (5 bases). Germline values: CDR1 ENHRY, CDR2 SYGVKD. The CDR3 is 14 residues long. Trimming removed 2 bases from V and 0 bases from J, with 5 bases in between. In DNA form, the CDR3 reads TGTGCCATCAGTGAGGGGAGCTCCTACAATGAGCAGTTCTTC. It codes for CAISEGSSYNEQFF.

This chain joins TRBV29-1 and TRBJ2-5; D could derive from TRBD1 or TRBD2 (6 bases each). Trimming cost V 4 bases and J 4 bases, with 10 bases left between them. This CDR3 spans 12 amino acids. Germline CDR1 is SQVTM and CDR2 is ANQGSEA. CDR3 amino acids: CSVVGGRETQYF. The CDR3 nucleotides are TGCAGCGTTGTAGGGGGGCGAGAGACCCAGTACTTC.

The sample holds a few counts of this clonotype. The chain has TRBV27 and TRBJ2-5; D gene ambiguous. The V and J ends lost 8 bases and 5 bases respectively, with 9 bases between them. The CDR3 spans 11 residues. Germline V gene lookup returns CDR1 MNHEY and CDR2 SMNVEV (reference sequence). CDR3 nucleotides: TGTGCCAGCGTGCTAGGGGAGACCCAGTACTTC. Amino acids: CASVLGETQYF.

In this sample, this clonotype turned up a few times. The V gene is TRBV6-2 or TRBV6-3, the J gene TRBJ2-7; 8 nucleotides match TRBD1. In germline, CDR1 is MNHEY, CDR2 SVGEGT. Trimming at V came to 5 bases and at J to 2 bases, leaving 5 bases not matched to a gene. The CDR3 is 14 residues long. The CDR3 nucleotides are TGTGCCAGCAGTCAATCGGACAGGGCCTACGAGCAGTACGTC. Amino acid sequence: CASSQSDRAYEQYV.

This clonotype came up a few times. This chain links TRBV6-2 or TRBV6-3 with TRBJ2-3; D not certain. This CDR3 region has 17 residues. V was clipped by 2 bases and J by 0 bases, with 15 bases between them. Per germline, CDR1 MNHEY and CDR2 SVGEGT. As DNA, the CDR3 is TGTGCCAGCAGTTACGGGGTGCGGCCTCCTAGCACAGATACGCAGTATTTT. Amino acids: CASSYGVRPPSTDTQYF.

The V and J genes are TRBV27 and TRBJ1-2; D is perhaps TRBD1 (5 bases). Trimming removed 5 bases at V and 8 bases at J, with 12 bases between. Germline loops: CDR1 MNHEY, CDR2 SMNVEV (reference sequence). The CDR3 is made up of 12 amino acids. The CDR3 is CASSVGGKGYTF. The CDR3 DNA follows: TGTGCCAGCAGTGTCGGGGGGAAAGGCTACACCTTC.

This clonotype was detected a few times. V is TRBV7-9 and J is TRBJ1-3, with TRBD1 as a possible D gene (6 bases). The CDR3 covers 16 residues. Germline CDR1 SEHNR, CDR2 FQNEAQ (reference sequence). V gave up 6 bases and J gave up 1 base, with 16 bases separating them. The CDR3, as DNA: TGTGCCAGCAGTCTGATCACAGGGAAATCTGGAAACACCATATATTTT. This encodes CASSLITGKSGNTIYF. The full variable domain, completed using reference TRBV7-9 and TRBJ1-3, is DTGVSQNPRHKITKRGQNVTFRCDPISEHNRLYWYRQTLGQGPEFLTYFQNEAQLEKSRLLSDRFSAERPKGSFSTLEIQRTEQGDSAMYLCASSLITGKSGNTIYFGEGSWLTVV.

This chain connects TRBV6-1 to TRBJ2-3; 9 nucleotides match TRBD1. This CDR3 contains 19 residues. Germline V CDR1 and CDR2: MNHNS, SASEGT. V dropped 5 bases and J dropped 3; count of bases not matched to a gene: 18. In DNA, the CDR3 is TGTGCCAGCAGTCCCACGGCGTGGGACAGGGTGGTCCTGACAGATACGCAGTATTTT. It specifies CASSPTAWDRVVLTDTQYF.

This clonotype appeared a few times. The V and J genes are TRBV12-3 or TRBV12-4 and TRBJ2-5, with D hard to call. With 7 bases removed from V and 1 base from J, the gap between germline ends came to 7 bases. The CDR3 is 12 residues long. CDR3 sequence: CASMETQETQYF. As DNA, the CDR3 is TGTGCCAGCATGGAAACCCAAGAGACCCAGTACTTC.

This clonotype was detected only a few times. The rearrangement uses TRBV12-5 and TRBJ1-4, with D perhaps TRBD1 (5 bases). The CDR3 length is 15 residues. CDR1 is LGHNT and CDR2 is FRNRAP in the germline V gene. The V end lost 6 bases, the J end lost 6 bases, and 17 bases lay between the germline ends. The CDR3 loop is CASGLTGVRDEKLFF. The CDR3 DNA reads as TGTGCTAGTGGCCTTACAGGTGTGCGGGATGAAAAACTGTTTTTT.

This clonotype was found a few times. The V and J genes are TRBV19 and TRBJ2-5; 7 bases are shared with TRBD2. The trim removed 3 bases at V and 2 bases at J, leaving 3 bases unmatched. The CDR3 loop spans 14 amino acids. Per the germline V gene, CDR1 is LNHDA and CDR2 is SQIVND (reference sequence). This CDR3 is CASSILAVQETQYF. As DNA, the CDR3 is TGTGCCAGTAGTATTCTAGCGGTTCAAGAGACCCAGTACTTC. Full variable domain (remainder filled in from reference TRBV19 and TRBJ2-5): DGGITQSPKYLFRKEGQNVTLSCEQNLNHDAMYWYRQDPGQGLRLIYYSQIVNDFQKGDIAEGYSVSREKKESFPLTVTSAQKNPTAFYLCASSILAVQETQYFGPGTRLLVL.

The chain recombines TRBV4-3 with TRBJ1-5, with TRBD1 as a possible D gene (6 bases). Germline CDR1 and CDR2: LGHNA and YSLEER. Trimming cost V 2 bases and J 6 bases, with 11 bases left between them. CDR3 length equals 14 residues. CDR3 coding DNA: TGCGCCAGCAGCCAACTGGGGGCAGGTCAGCCCCAGCATTTT. Amino acid sequence: CASSQLGAGQPQHF.

This clonotype was seen at least ten times. V gene TRBV12-3 or TRBV12-4 combines with J gene TRBJ2-3; possibly TRBD2 for D (6 bases). V lost 2 bases and J 2 bases, leaving 11 bases between the germline ends. CDR3 size: 15 residues. CDR3 nucleotide sequence: TGTGCCAGCAGTTTATGGGGGGAGCCCACAGATACGCAGTATTTT. It translates to CASSLWGEPTDTQYF.